These T cell receptor beta chains were read from a single sample in a study of blood T cell repertoires in COVID-19. Using immunoSEQ multiplex PCR, the repertoire was profiled, and TCRdb retains in-frame clones only, with some absent. The sample lists 250,000 to 300,000 clones; approximately 85% were seen once. Material: PBMCs or T cells enriched from blood (not recorded which). The source is a woman in her twenties or thirties who had recovered from COVID-19. Both conserved end residues are part of each CDR3. The D gene is left open where the match is weak. For some rows the clone size is stated as once, few or many, or as a class when expanded; others skip it.

NA	14	NA	TRBV5-1	TRBJ1-1	TGCGCCAGCAGCTTGGATGGAGGTCTTAAGGAAGCTTTCTTT	CASSLDGGLKEAFF
TRBD1	17	NA	TRBV27	TRBJ1-5	TGTGCCAGCAGCCTACGGGCCTTGCGGACAGGGAGTCAGCCCCAGCATTTT	CASSLRALRTGSQPQHF
NA	15	NA	TRBV5-1	TRBJ1-4	TGCGCCAGCAGCTTGGGGACAACAACTAATGAAAAACTGTTTTTT	CASSLGTTTNEKLFF
TRBD2	15	NA	TRBV5-1	TRBJ2-3	TGCGCCAGCAGCCCCTTAGCGGGAGGGCCGGATACGCAGTATTTT	CASSPLAGGPDTQYF
NA	15	once	TRBV6-1	TRBJ1-4	TGTGCCAGCAGTGAGAGTTCAGGGCCGGTTGAAAAACTGTTTTTT	CASSESSGPVEKLFF
NA	15	NA	TRBV6-5	TRBJ2-1	TGTGCCAGCAGTTACGCAGACAGCACCTACAATGAGCAGTTCTTC	CASSYADSTYNEQFF
TRBD1	13	NA	TRBV19	TRBJ1-2	TGTGCCAGTACCCGGCAGACAGGGCGCGGCTACACCTTC	CASTRQTGRGYTF
NA	14	once	TRBV7-2	TRBJ2-7	TGTGCCAGCAAACGGGACTTTGACTCCTACGAGCAGTACTTC	CASKRDFDSYEQYF
NA	15	once	TRBV4-1	TRBJ2-3	TGCGCCAGCAGCCAAGATCAGCGGTTCACAGATACGCAGTATTTT	CASSQDQRFTDTQYF
TRBD1	15	NA	TRBV3-1/TRBV3-2	TRBJ1-1	TGTGCCAGCAGGGGGCGGAGGGGGCTGAACACTGAAGCTTTCTTT	CASRGRRGLNTEAFF
NA	15	NA	TRBV6-5	TRBJ1-6	TGTGCCAGCAGAGATCTCTCCCGGCGGCATTCACCCCTCCACTTT	CASRDLSRRHSPLHF
NA	13	once	TRBV7-2	TRBJ1-1	TGTGCCAGCAGCTTCAGTGAGGCACTTGTAGCTTTCTTT	CASSFSEALVAFF
NA	14	NA	TRBV27	TRBJ1-1	TGTGCCAGCAGTTGGTCGGGAACCAACACTGAAGCTTTCTTT	CASSWSGTNTEAFF
NA	19	few	TRBV18	TRBJ2-5	TGTGCCAGCTCACCAGCTGGTGGAAGTGAAGTTGGCACCGAGGGGACCCAGTACTTC	CASSPAGGSEVGTEGTQYF
TRBD1	16	NA	TRBV18	TRBJ2-5	TGTGCCAGCTCACCCGTTAGGGGACAGGGAGAAGAGACCCAGTACTTC	CASSPVRGQGEETQYF
TRBD1	12	NA	TRBV5-1	TRBJ2-3	TGCGCCTCTGGACAGGGATTCGATACGCAGTATTTT	CASGQGFDTQYF
NA	13	NA	TRBV6-5	TRBJ1-2	TGTGCCAGCAGTCGGGACATTAACTATGGCTACACCTTC	CASSRDINYGYTF
NA	14	NA	TRBV3-1/TRBV3-2	TRBJ1-2	TGTGCCAGCAGCCAAGACGGTTCCGATCTCGGCTACACCTTC	CASSQDGSDLGYTF
NA	15	NA	TRBV28	TRBJ2-7	TGTGCCAGCAGTCCCCCATTAACGGGGGTATACGAGCAGTACTTC	CASSPPLTGVYEQYF
TRBD1	15	NA	TRBV5-1	TRBJ2-1	TGCGCCAGCAGCTTTAGGACAGGGAACTACAATGAGCAGTTCTTC	CASSFRTGNYNEQFF
NA	14	once	TRBV9	TRBJ2-7	TGTGCCAGCAGCGTTACGGTAGACTCCTACGAGCAGTACTTC	CASSVTVDSYEQYF
NA	15	few	TRBV3-1/TRBV3-2	TRBJ1-3	TGTGCCAGCAGCCAGGAGAACAGGGTTTGGGCCACCATATATTTT	CASSQENRVWATIYF
NA	17	NA	TRBV5-1	TRBJ2-1	TGCGCCAGCAGATCGACCCTTTGGGGGGGCGCCTACAATGAGCAGTTCTTC	CASRSTLWGGAYNEQFF
NA	16	NA	TRBV28	TRBJ2-7	TGTGCCAGCAGTAAAAGCCCCGGGGGGCGCTTCTACGAGCAGTACTTC	CASSKSPGGRFYEQYF
TRBD2	15	NA	TRBV6-5	TRBJ2-1	TGTGCCAGTCTGACTAGCGGGAGGGATAAAGATGAGCAGTTCTTC	CASLTSGRDKDEQFF
TRBD1	15	NA	TRBV6-5	TRBJ2-2	TGTGCCAGCAGTCCGAGACAGGGGAACGCCGGGGAGCTGTTTTTT	CASSPRQGNAGELFF
NA	15	NA	TRBV6-5	TRBJ2-2	TGTGCCAGCAGTTACTCACGATCGGTCACCGGGGAGCTGTTTTTT	CASSYSRSVTGELFF
NA	13	NA	TRBV28	TRBJ1-2	TGTGCCAGCAGTTTGTACAGCTACTATGGCTACACCTTC	CASSLYSYYGYTF
TRBD1	15	NA	TRBV11-2	TRBJ1-3	TGTGCCAGCAGCTTAGTGAGGGGACAGGGGAACACCATATATTTT	CASSLVRGQGNTIYF